This T cell receptor (beta chain) was recorded in a study of identical twins' blood T cells. TCRdb independently ran MiXCR on the 5' RACE reads; one entry per CDR3 protein. The table lists roughly 380,000 distinct CDR3 sequences, more than 25% of them singletons, with about 6% in the top ten. CDR3 length: 14 amino acids. The V and J ends lost 11 bases and 5 bases respectively, with 19 bases between them. CDR1 SNHLY and CDR2 FYNNEI come from the germline V gene. The receptor was derived from a woman between 18 and 49 years old in good health. Material for sequencing was PBMCs. This chain joins TRBV2 and TRBJ2-1; D is ambiguous. CDR3 in amino acids: CAAKLTRSNNEQFF. CDR3 sequence (DNA): TGTGCCGCCAAGTTAACCCGGTCCAACAATGAGCAGTTCTTC.